This TCR beta chain was captured by sequencing in a study of blood T cells in healthy people across ages. J gave up 6 bases and V 10 bases, and 8 bases lay outside the gene matches. This CDR3 spans 14 amino acids. Germline CDR1 reads MNHEY; CDR2 reads SVGAGI. Donor samples were obtained from healthy Caucasian individuals from Russia, aged about 6 to 100. Notes on the study in general: As naive T cell percentage varied, TCR beta diversity correlated strongly with it.

A second about 6 to 12 cycle PCR used barcoded and J-beta primers. A template-switch adaptor containing 12 random nucleotides labeled each cDNA molecule. TCRdb re-called the 5' RACE reads through MiXCR, storing one row per CDR3 protein. Of 1.4 million or so distinct CDR3 sequences listed, 35% to 45% are singletons. A remark on this clonotype: Its antigen is unidentified.

Sequenced sample: blood. This TCR was sampled from a woman aged 18-29 years in good health. The J gene is TRBJ2-1, the V gene TRBV6-5; the match to TRBD2 covers 11 bases. CDR3 region: CATLSGRARNEQFF. The DNA of the CDR3 is TGTGCCACCCTTAGCGGGAGGGCCCGCAATGAGCAGTTCTTC.